These 8 T cell receptor beta chains were sequenced from one sample in a study of cytomegalovirus exposure and HLA in healthy donors. Assay: immunoSEQ multiplex PCR; the TCRdb copy retains only in-frame clones and omits some. The table has approximately 150,000 clones, around nine tenths seen once. Specimen: PBMCs. All receptors derive from a man between 18 and 29 years old in good health and CMV-seropositive.

The chain links TRBV7-2 to TRBJ1-6, with D uncertain. The CDR3 length is 16 residues. Germline assignment: CDR1 SGHTA and CDR2 FQGNSA. Deletions cut 5 bases from V and 7 bases from J, with 18 bases between. CDR3 in DNA: TGTGCCAGCAGCCGAGAAAACATTCGACAAAATTCACCCCTCCACTTT. Translated: CASSRENIRQNSPLHF.

CDR3 nucleotide sequence: TGCGCCAGCAGCCAAGAAGGGGGTGGAGGGGGCCCAGATACGCAGTATTTT. Translating gives CASSQEGGGGGPDTQYF. This sequence joins TRBV4-1 and TRBJ2-3, with D possibly matching TRBD1 (7 bases). Germline CDR1 and CDR2: MGHRA and YSYEKL. Trimming pared 0 bases from V and 4 bases from J, leaving 17 bases between. The CDR3 loop spans 17 amino acids.

This chain uses TRBV10-3 with TRBJ2-5; 8 nucleotides match TRBD1. Germline CDR1 reads ENHRY; CDR2 reads SYGVKD. Trimming took 4 bases from V and 3 from J; bases not matched to a gene: 4. The CDR3 extends over 14 amino acids. The DNA of the CDR3 is TGTGCCATCAGTGCACAGGGGGTTGAAGAGACCCAGTACTTC. It yields the protein CAISAQGVEETQYF.

The chain recombines TRBV5-1 with TRBJ2-3, with 7 bases lining up with TRBD2. This CDR3 spans 15 amino acids. Germline V lookup: CDR1 SGHRS, CDR2 YFSETQ. V was clipped by 2 bases and J by 5 bases; unmatched bases: 8. In DNA, the CDR3 is TGCGCCAGCAGCTTAAGACTAGCCTGGGGAGATACGCAGTATTTT. Translating gives CASSLRLAWGDTQYF.

The chain employs TRBV6-1 and TRBJ1-1; D may be TRBD1 (5 bases). Germline assignment: CDR1 MNHNS and CDR2 SASEGT. The CDR3 covers 15 residues. V lost 10 bases to trimming and J lost 5 bases, with 23 bases between them. The CDR3 loop is CAMTMTASGETEAFF. The DNA of the CDR3 is TGTGCCATGACCATGACGGCGTCGGGGGAAACTGAAGCTTTCTTT.

J is TRBJ1-1 and V is TRBV28, with a possible D match to TRBD1 (5 bases). This CDR3 contains 14 residues. Germline V gene sequence: CDR1 MDHEN, CDR2 SYDVKM. Trimming removed 2 bases at V and 3 bases at J, with 10 bases between. The CDR3 loop is CASSLGGGHTEAFF. The CDR3 bases are TGTGCCAGCAGTTTAGGGGGGGGACACACTGAAGCTTTCTTT.

The CDR3 protein is CASSARTGTEAFF. Here the CDR3 DNA reads TGTGCCAGCAGTGCCCGCACAGGCACTGAAGCTTTCTTT. V is TRBV6-4 and J is TRBJ1-1; D possibly corresponds to TRBD1 (5 bases). CDR3 length: 13 amino acids. Trimming pared 4 bases from V and 4 bases from J, leaving 10 bases between. Germline V gene sequence: CDR1 MRHNA, CDR2 SNTAGT.

The gene calls are TRBV5-6 and TRBJ2-5, with D possibly matching TRBD1 (6 bases). The V gene lost 0 bases and the J gene lost 5 bases, with 17 bases spanning the gap. This CDR3 region has 16 residues. Germline assignment: CDR1 SGHDT and CDR2 YYEEEE. The chain's CDR3 is CASSLARLGATETQYF. CDR3 in DNA: TGTGCCAGCAGCTTGGCCCGGTTGGGGGCAACGGAGACCCAGTACTTC.